This passage covers 18 T cell receptor beta chains from one sample sequenced in a study of T cell responses to AZD1222 COVID-19 vaccine. The data were produced by immunoSEQ multiplex PCR, yet TCRdb's version contains in-frame clones alone and is incomplete. The sample shows under 200,000 clones, about nine tenths of them seen only once. This sample comprised peripheral blood, obtained on day 0 of AZD1222 vaccination. The source is an adult in good health.

The chain uses TRBV27 and TRBJ1-4; 9 bases are shared with TRBD1. V dropped 2 bases and J dropped 9; count of bases not matched to a gene: 4. Germline loops: CDR1 MNHEY, CDR2 SMNVEV (reference sequence). The CDR3 totals 14 residues. CDR3 nucleotides: TGTGCCAGCAGTTTAACCGGGACAGGGCAAAAACTGTTTTTT. It is translated as CASSLTGTGQKLFF.

This clone was detected once. This chain uses TRBV2 with TRBJ2-7, with 7 bases aligning to TRBD2. Germline CDR1 and CDR2: SNHLY and FYNNEI. V lost 1 base, J lost 2 bases, and 5 bases stayed unmatched. This CDR3 contains 15 residues. CDR3 sequence reads: CASSEGGLTTYEQYF. CDR3 nucleotide sequence: TGTGCCAGCAGTGAAGGGGGACTAACCACCTACGAGCAGTACTTC. The full variable domain, with the rest looked up from reference TRBV2 and TRBJ2-7, is EPEVTQTPSHQVTQMGQEVILRCVPISNHLYFYWYRQILGQKVEFLVSFYNNEISEKSEIFDDQFSVERPDGSNFTLKIRSTKLEDSAMYFCASSEGGLTTYEQYFGPGTRLTVT.

This chain joins TRBV5-1 and TRBJ1-1, with 7 positions matching TRBD1. This CDR3 has 15 amino acids. J lost 2 bases, V lost 0 bases, and 4 bases had no gene match. The germline CDR1 and CDR2 sequences are SGHRS and YFSETQ. CDR3 sequence reads: CASSLGGGINTEAFF. CDR3 in DNA: TGCGCCAGCAGCTTGGGAGGGGGCATAAACACTGAAGCTTTCTTT.

The chain links TRBV24-1 to TRBJ1-5; D is uncertain. The CDR3 contains 15 residues. CDR1 and CDR2 (germline): KGHDR, SFDVKD. The germline V and J ends were trimmed by 4 bases and 1 base, with 10 bases remaining between them. Written as DNA, the CDR3 is TGTGCCACCAGTGAAGGGATCTTAAGCAATCAGCCCCAGCATTTT. It translates to CATSEGILSNQPQHF.

The chain couples TRBV6-5 to TRBJ1-2; D is unclear. Germline loops: CDR1 MNHEY, CDR2 SVGAGI. This CDR3 region has 13 residues. Trimming left V 2 bases short and J 8 bases short, with 12 bases between. CDR3 in DNA: TGTGCCAGCAGTTACACGGGAACGGGAGGCTACACCTTC. Translating gives CASSYTGTGGYTF.

This chain uses TRBV27 with TRBJ1-1, with 10 bases aligning to TRBD1. Per germline, CDR1 MNHEY and CDR2 SMNVEV (reference sequence). The CDR3 length is 14 residues. The V and J ends lost 5 bases and 4 bases, in that order; junction bases with no gene match: 4. The CDR3 spells CASSIRTGGTEAFF. The CDR3 DNA is TGTGCCAGCAGTATTCGGACAGGGGGCACTGAAGCTTTCTTT.

The genes are TRBV30 and TRBJ1-1, with 7 bases aligning to TRBD1. J lost 10 bases, V lost 7 bases, and 15 bases had no gene match. Germline lookup yields CDR1 GTSNPN and CDR2 SVGIG (reference sequence). The CDR3 consists of 13 residues. The chain's CDR3 is CASNDRDTKGAFF. In DNA, the CDR3 is TGTGCCTCGAATGACAGGGACACGAAGGGAGCTTTCTTT.

In DNA, the CDR3 is TGTGCCAGTAGTATAGCTGCCGGTACGCAGTATTTT. Translation gives CASSIAAGTQYF. This chain connects TRBV19 to TRBJ2-3; no clear D. The CDR3 spans 12 residues. Germline CDR1 and CDR2: LNHDA and SQIVND (reference sequence). V shed 1 base and J shed 8 bases, with 7 bases lying between them. Full variable domain (outside the CDR3, taken from reference TRBV19 and TRBJ2-3): DGGITQSPKYLFRKEGQNVTLSCEQNLNHDAMYWYRQDPGQGLRLIYYSQIVNDFQKGDIAEGYSVSREKKESFPLTVTSAQKNPTAFYLCASSIAAGTQYFGPGTRLTVL.

This clone was recorded a few times. The V call is TRBV7-3, the J call TRBJ2-3; a weak D match, TRBD2 (6 bases). CDR1 is SGHTA and CDR2 is FQGTGA in the germline V gene. The CDR3 spans 19 residues. The V gene lost 4 bases and the J gene lost 0 bases, with 23 bases spanning the gap. CDR3 coding DNA: TGTGCCAGCAGCTCCCTGAGTTTGTGGGGACTCCTTAGCACAGATACGCAGTATTTT. It encodes CASSSLSLWGLLSTDTQYF.

This chain uses TRBV28 with TRBJ1-2; no clear D gene. Germline assignment: CDR1 MDHEN and CDR2 SYDVKM. This CDR3 has 13 amino acids. V lost 2 bases to trimming and J lost 7 bases, with 11 bases between them. CDR3 DNA sequence: TGTGCCAGCAGTTTAAGTTCAATTCGTGGCTACACCTTC. Protein sequence: CASSLSSIRGYTF.

The chain uses TRBV5-1 and TRBJ2-6, with a weak D call TRBD1 (6 bases). In germline, CDR1 is SGHRS, CDR2 YFSETQ. The CDR3 contains 17 residues. Trimming pared 0 bases from V and 1 base from J, leaving 11 bases between. CDR3 loop: CASSLAPTGSGANVLTF. CDR3 coding DNA: TGCGCCAGCAGCTTGGCCCCGACAGGATCTGGGGCCAACGTCCTGACTTTC.

This rearrangement joins TRBV2 to TRBJ2-5; 14 bases map to TRBD2. CDR1 is SNHLY and CDR2 is FYNNEI in the germline V gene. The CDR3 covers 17 residues. Losses at the gene ends were 4 bases for V and 0 bases for J; bases not matched to a gene: 4. CDR3 sequence: CASSGTSGGLYQETQYF. The CDR3 region has the DNA TGTGCCAGCAGTGGGACTAGCGGGGGGCTGTACCAAGAGACCCAGTACTTC.

In this sample, this clone turned up a few times. The sample has other DNA sequences that encode this CDR3 too. The genes are TRBV7-3 and TRBJ1-1, with D unclear. The CDR3 covers 14 residues. Looked up from germline, CDR1 is SGHTA and CDR2 is FQGTGA. Deletions cut 2 bases from V and 1 base from J, with 8 bases between. CDR3 DNA: TGTGCCAGCAGCTTAGCCAGCTCGAACACTGAAGCTTTCTTT. This sequence encodes CASSLASSNTEAFF. The full variable domain, rest sourced from reference TRBV7-3 and TRBJ1-1, is GAGVSQTPSNKVTEKGKYVELRCDPISGHTALYWYRQSLGQGPEFLIYFQGTGAADDSGLPNDRFFAVRPEGSVSTLKIQRTERGDSAVYLCASSLASSNTEAFFGQGTRLTVV.

The gene calls are TRBV28 and TRBJ1-4; D not resolved. The CDR3 runs to 14 residues. Germline assignment: CDR1 MDHEN and CDR2 SYDVKM. V lost 4 bases, J lost 6 bases, and 12 bases lay in between. For the CDR3, the DNA is TGTGCCAGCAGTTCCCCCAGCACCTATGAAAAACTGTTTTTT. This encodes CASSSPSTYEKLFF.

V is TRBV5-1 and J is TRBJ1-1; 8 positions match TRBD1. The CDR3 is 15 amino acids. J gave up 2 bases and V 3 bases, and 6 bases lay outside the gene matches. The V gene's germline CDR1 is SGHRS and CDR2 YFSETQ. This CDR3 reads CASSSRGPINTEAFF. CDR3 nucleotides: TGCGCCAGCAGCTCCAGGGGGCCGATTAACACTGAAGCTTTCTTT.

This clone was found once. J is TRBJ1-1 and V is TRBV10-2; perhaps TRBD1 as D (6 bases). Germline-derived CDR1 and CDR2 are WSHSY and SAAADI. Trimming cost V 10 bases and J 7 bases, with 16 bases left between them. The CDR3 spans 12 residues. The CDR3, as DNA: TGCGCCATCAAGGGGGTTGGGGTTGAAGCTTTCTTT. Its translation: CAIKGVGVEAFF.

The rearrangement uses TRBV21-1 and TRBJ2-3; the table's D call TRBD1 went unverified against the DNA. TRBV21-1 is a listed pseudogene. The CDR3 is 10 amino acids. CDR3 in amino acids: CARLTGVPYF. CDR3 nucleotide sequence: TGTGCCCGCCTAACAGGGGTCCCGTATTTT.

The chain recombines TRBV5-4 with TRBJ2-1; 12 bases are shared with TRBD2. Germline values: CDR1 SGHNT, CDR2 YYREEE (reference sequence). V lost 3 bases to trimming and J lost 4 bases; unmatched junction nucleotides: 2. The CDR3 has 15 residues. CDR3 protein: CASSSSGGAYNEQFF. CDR3 nucleotide sequence: TGTGCCAGCAGCTCTAGCGGGGGGGCTTACAATGAGCAGTTCTTC.